This T cell receptor (beta chain) was recorded in a study of cytomegalovirus exposure and HLA in healthy donors (dated by TCRdb to about 2017). For the wider study: An earlier analysis of some 600 of the donors reported about 280 Gb of sequence data and 90 million to 120 million unique TCR beta sequences obtained from roughly 170 million T cells. An early release that covered more than 550 HLA-typed donors contained around 330 gigabases of sequencing data and approximately 85 million unique TCR sequences. Of the approximately 400 genotyped donors, over 80% were placed in the genetic ancestry cluster associated with self-reported Caucasian donors. The aim of the study was to test whether cataloging public T cell receptors could identify signatures of past pathogen exposure. Using immunosequencing, the study profiled T cell repertoires from 666 subjects and related those repertoires to cytomegalovirus serostatus. In addition to the first cohort of hundreds of subjects, a separate validation cohort of around 110 different subjects was used. High-throughput TCR immunosequencing, statistical association of individual TCRs with disease status, and machine learning were combined to predict cytomegalovirus infection status. In a later analysis, previously published TCR beta repertoires from 666 donors were re-analyzed and high-resolution HLA genotyping was added so that TCR occurrence patterns could be studied. Rather than using new phenotypic data, the later analysis identified candidate immune exposures from TCR beta sequences and from how often those sequences occurred across donors. An earlier analysis of 587 of the donors used high-throughput TCR beta sequencing to judge whether each TCR beta V gene segment behaved as functional or pseudogenic. Alongside the repertoire data, information on donor age, sex, ethnicity and CMV serostatus was compiled. In a later genetic analysis, genome-wide SNP genotypes for about 65% of the roughly 700 donors were used, and that subset was treated as a discovery cohort. Every discovery cohort repertoire had been produced on one sequencing platform. HLA typing covered class I and class II loci at four-digit resolution. The number of typed donors differed by locus: about 620-640 for A, B, C, DRB1 and DQB1; roughly 510 for DQA1; 606 for DPA1; and roughly 470 for DPB1. A handful of DR-DQ haplotypes were handled as single units for association and clustering because linkage in the cohort was strong. Across around 400 genotyped donors of the cohort, an average of about 240,000 unique TCR beta nucleotide sequences per donor were sequenced, and 15% to 20% of those sequences were non-productive. Findings and caveats that apply to the study as a whole: Across donors, most TCR sequences were observed very rarely, whereas some public TCRs were present in many individuals. This cohort had only TCR beta chains sequenced, and the lack of alpha or paired-chain data limited which features could be detected. In vitro tests confirmed that a few of the cytomegalovirus-associated TCR beta chains recognize cytomegalovirus antigens. Because counts were too low, more than 15 rarely observed V segments, including chromosome 9 orphons, were left out of the earlier analysis of 587 of the donors. A further reported finding was that TCR beta sequences accurately predicted the HLA-A and HLA-B alleles for most subjects in the first cohort. The authors suggested that the approach could potentially be extended to other disease states and immunological phenotypes. Cytomegalovirus status was reported to be diagnosed by the classifier with high specificity and sensitivity in both the original and validation cohorts. Because HLA typing was unavailable for some donors at each locus, only the typed subset was used in association tests. In a later genetic analysis, a missense DCLRE1C variant was associated with V-gene and J-gene trimming of TCR beta chains, and the association was replicated in an independent cohort. Compared with the approximately 700-donor mean, donors in an Asian-associated ancestry cluster had fewer N-insertions in productive TCRs, according to a later genetic analysis. According to a later analysis, TCR association rates differed among HLA loci, with DRB1 alleles showing the most associated TCRs and HLA-C alleles showing the fewest. Compared with equally common non-associated chains, HLA-associated TCR beta chains in a later analysis were more clonally expanded and had lower generation probabilities. In a later analysis, most CMV-associated TCR beta chains were found to appear HLA-restricted, with HLA associations seemingly driven largely by CMV exposure. An earlier analysis of roughly 570 of the donors showed that most TCR beta V segments appeared in productive rearrangements either about 87% or about 30% of the time, which broadly matched IMGT annotations. The study listed 150 to 200 TCR beta chains as associated with cytomegalovirus. A cluster of highly shared sequence variants was judged likely to be a technical artifact of the sequencing pipeline. Specific HLA alleles were associated with 15,000 to 20,000 TCR beta sequences at a false discovery rate of 0.05 in a later analysis. The presence/absence analyses assumed that sequencing depth was roughly uniform across donors, and that assumption may not be true. The only immune exposure information available for the cohort was CMV serostatus. According to a later analysis, parvovirus B19, influenza, CMV and Epstein-Barr virus appeared linked to several top co-occurrence clusters. The 87-base-pair reads could not distinguish some IMGT-functional V segments, including TRBV6-2 and TRBV6-3, so those segments were excluded. Assigning TCR associations to individual alleles was difficult when HLA alleles, especially DR and DQ, strongly co-occurred. Correlated functional status among segregating V segments might be attributable to linkage disequilibrium, but an unknown experimental factor could not be ruled out.

With regard to this clone: The clone's antigen remains unknown. Base qualities are missing; no much larger clone stands one base away.

Preparation of the library involved the immunoSEQ multiplex PCR assay. A mixture of 60 forward primers for TCR Vbeta segments and 13 reverse primers for TCR Jbeta segments was used in the multiplex PCR. Amplification of the CDR3 region of rearranged TCR beta genes was performed with a multiplex PCR assay on genomic DNA. On the Illumina HiSeq System, the amplified TCR beta libraries were sequenced as 87-base-pair reads. On the study's bioinformatics: Across the 670 or so repertoires, a later analysis counted 75 million to 90 million unique TCR beta chains, some 11 million of which were shared by at least two donors. A nearest-neighbor algorithm error-corrected the raw reads and collapsed the reads into unique sequences, merging closely related sequences to remove PCR and sequencing errors. V, D and J gene segments were assigned by aligning CDR3 sequences to IMGT reference sequences. Each retained sequence needed at least a six-nucleotide match to both a V gene segment and a J gene segment. Rearrangements were called productive when the CDR3 lacked stop codons and stayed in frame with V and J; all others were non-productive. Following IMGT convention, CDR3 was defined as the stretch from the second conserved V-encoded cysteine to the conserved J-encoded phenylalanine. In an earlier analysis of around 540 of the donors, sequences lacking an unambiguous match to a single V gene segment were excluded. An earlier analysis of approximately 590 of the donors classified V segments as functional when productive rearrangements were above 56.7% and as segregating when the standard deviation between donors was above 5%. A statistical classification framework was built to diagnose cytomegalovirus status from the catalog of TCR beta chain sequences. In a later analysis, TCR nucleotide sequences were compared against IMGT/GENE-DB human TR gene sequences so that V and J genes could be assigned. Using the TCRdist pipeline, a later analysis assigned CDR3 sequences along with most-parsimonious VDJ recombination scenarios. In a later analysis, each TCR beta chain was defined by its CDR3 amino acid sequence together with its V-gene family, and reads lacking a unique V-gene family were excluded. In a later analysis, 450 to 600 highly shared, low-generation-probability nucleotide sequences were removed to address suspected cross-contamination and a sequencing artifact. A later analysis calculated a clonal expansion index for each public chain from normalized within-repertoire ranks of inferred template counts. A later analysis computed generation probabilities with a VDJ recombination model fitted to out-of-frame rearrangements, and checked the results against IGoR. In a later analysis, hypergeometric tests were used to score TCR-TCR, TCR-HLA and TCR-CMV co-occurrence, with a repertoire-size bias correction applied to TCR pairs. False discovery rates were estimated in a later analysis by permuting HLA or CMV assignments 20 times. In a later analysis, co-occurring TCRs were grouped using DBSCAN, and TCRdist sequence similarity was added for clustering within HLA-allele-positive subsets. Repertoires with fewer than 30,000 or more than 120,000 public chains were left out of co-occurrence clustering, as were about 5 repertoires with anomalous nucleotide sharing. Sourced from immuneACCESS, this table was stored by TCRdb with only in-frame sequences that have V and J called. A share of the clones is absent; for the studies checked, an unresolved V gene accounts for under half, and the remainder has no known explanation. Clone size and the V and J calls come from that table; the DNA yielded D and trimming. The sample includes over 200,000 clones, with around 80% observed a single time. Of the sample, approximately 3.8% falls within the top ten clones.

In total, over 600 healthy bone marrow donors made up the cohort. At the time of sampling, every cohort member was nominally healthy, though immune exposures that went unrecorded were likely present. The donor was CMV seronegative and belonged to the group of 352 seronegative cohort members. Each donor provided a peripheral blood sample, and peripheral blood mononuclear cells were used for TCR beta sequencing. The Qiagen DNeasy Blood Extraction Kit was used to extract genomic DNA from the blood cell samples. Trimming removed 1 base from V and 3 bases from J; the gene matches leave 2 bases unexplained. The CDR1 and CDR2 encoded by the germline V gene are SNHLY and FYNNEI. The CDR3 runs 15 amino acids, cysteine and phenylalanine included. The CDR3 DNA has 45 bases and is translated from base 1.

The specimen sequenced was PBMCs. This receptor chain uses TRBV2 and TRBJ2-3; TRBD2 aligns with 9 central bases. The receptor was derived from a male donor in good health and CMV-seronegative. The DNA is TGTGCCAGCAGTGAAGGACTAGCGGAGACAGATACGCAGTATTTT. The encoded protein is CASSEGLAETDTQYF.